The 19 T cell receptor beta chains given below trace back to one sample, sequenced in a study of cytomegalovirus exposure and HLA in healthy donors. Amplification used 60 Vbeta primers and 13 Jbeta primers. This table comes from immunoSEQ multiplex PCR, and its TCRdb copy is limited to in-frame clones, with some not included. The table records about 160,000 clones, around 80% of them present only once. The sample comprised PBMCs. These receptors all stem from a man aged 35-49 years in good health and CMV-seropositive.

The chain is built from TRBV10-3 and TRBJ2-7; a possible D gene is TRBD1 (5 bases). The CDR3 totals 14 residues. Germline-derived CDR1 and CDR2 are ENHRY and SYGVKD. V lost 2 bases to trimming and J lost 1 base, with 9 bases between them. This chain's CDR3 is CAISEKGNSYEQYF. CDR3 coding DNA: TGTGCCATCAGTGAGAAGGGGAATTCCTACGAGCAGTACTTC.

In the case of this clone: The junction and the germline gene differ at one end; a read error may be behind it. CDR3 bases: TGTGCCACGGGGACTTCGGGAGGTTCTGGGGCCAACGGCCTGACTTTC. Translating gives CATGTSGGSGANGLTF. This chain uses TRBV30 with TRBJ2-6; 7 nucleotides line up with TRBD2. CDR1 is GTSNPN, CDR2 SVGIG, per germline (reference sequence). The CDR3 runs to 16 residues. The variable domain in full, with the rest retrieved from reference TRBV30 and TRBJ2-6, is SQTIHQWPATLVQPVGSPLSLECTVEGTSNPNLYWYRQAAGRGLQLLFYSVGIGQISSEVPQNLSASRPQDRQFILSSKKLLLSDSGFYLCATGTSGGSGANGLTFGAGSRLTVL.

The chain couples TRBV19 to TRBJ1-2, with TRBD1 matching 11 bases. This CDR3 is 16 amino acids long. Trimming cost V 0 bases and J 7 bases; bases outside gene matches: 7. The germline gives CDR1 LNHDA, CDR2 SQIVND (reference sequence). The CDR3 DNA reads TGTGCCAGTAGTATAGACCCGGGACAGGGGGGGGGTGGCTACACCTTC. Its protein is CASSIDPGQGGGGYTF.

The gene calls are TRBV18 and TRBJ2-7; D gene uncertain. V lost 2 bases and J lost 4, with 12 bases in between. This CDR3 spans 14 amino acids. Germline assignment: CDR1 KGHSH and CDR2 LQKENI. This CDR3 is CASSPNPSAYEQYF. For the CDR3, the DNA is TGTGCCAGCTCACCAAACCCCAGCGCGTACGAGCAGTACTTC.

The chain uses TRBV15 and TRBJ2-2, with TRBD1 as a possible D gene (5 bases). The V end lost 1 base, the J end lost 5 bases, and 11 bases lay between the germline ends. The length of the CDR3 is 15 residues. Germline CDR1 LNHNV, CDR2 YYDKDF (reference sequence). In DNA form, the CDR3 reads TGTGCCACCAGCAGAGCTATAGGGGATACCGGGGAGCTGTTTTTT. This encodes CATSRAIGDTGELFF.

The V and J genes are TRBV10-3 and TRBJ2-5; TRBD1 might be the D (6 bases). The CDR3 runs 16 residues. The germline V and J ends were trimmed by 3 bases and 5 bases, with 19 bases remaining between them. From germline, CDR1 is ENHRY and CDR2 SYGVKD. CDR3 residues: CAISDRQGTTGETQYF. The DNA of the CDR3 is TGTGCCATCAGTGATCGTCAGGGGACAACCGGGGAGACCCAGTACTTC.

The chain couples TRBV11-2 to TRBJ1-2, with TRBD1 identical over 12 bases. J lost 8 bases, V lost 0 bases, and 7 bases had no gene match. The CDR3 runs 16 residues. Germline V gene lookup returns CDR1 SGHAT and CDR2 FQNNGV. CDR3: CASSLDPGQGANGYTF. The DNA of the CDR3 is TGTGCCAGCAGCTTAGACCCGGGACAGGGGGCGAACGGCTACACCTTC. Variable domain in full (rest from reference TRBV11-2 and TRBJ1-2): EAGVAQSPRYKIIEKRQSVAFWCNPISGHATLYWYQQILGQGPKLLIQFQNNGVVDDSQLPKDRFSAERLKGVDSTLKIQPAKLEDSAVYLCASSLDPGQGANGYTFGSGTRLTVV.

The chain employs TRBV5-8 and TRBJ2-1; TRBD2 matches at 10 bases. The CDR3 is made up of 17 amino acids. Trimming cost V 7 bases and J 1 base; bases outside gene matches: 11. Germline loops: CDR1 SGHTS, CDR2 YDEGEE. CDR3 in amino acids: CASDHSSGRDSYNEQFF. The CDR3 nucleotides are TGTGCCAGCGATCATAGCAGCGGGAGGGATTCCTACAATGAGCAGTTCTTC.

The V gene is TRBV5-5, the J gene TRBJ2-2; perhaps TRBD2 as D (6 bases). V gave up 0 bases and J gave up 6 bases, with 18 bases separating them. The CDR3 runs 17 residues. CDR1 is SGHKS and CDR2 is YYEKEE in the germline V gene (reference sequence). CDR3 residues: CASSLERLASFPGELFF. In DNA form, the CDR3 reads TGTGCCAGCAGCTTGGAACGGCTAGCGTCATTCCCCGGGGAGCTGTTTTTT.

The V and J genes are TRBV5-6 and TRBJ2-5, with TRBD2 as a possible D gene (6 bases). The CDR3 extends over 16 amino acids. Germline V lookup: CDR1 SGHDT, CDR2 YYEEEE. Trimming shortened V by 3 bases and J by 3 bases, and 18 bases separated the two germline ends. The CDR3 spells CASSWGVGLAEETQYF. Here the CDR3 DNA reads TGTGCCAGCAGCTGGGGGGTAGGGCTAGCAGAAGAGACCCAGTACTTC.

The CDR3 DNA is TGTGCCAGCAGCACCACAGGGGGCGAAAGCGTTACGCAGTATTTT. Protein: CASSTTGGESVTQYF. This chain joins TRBV7-3 and TRBJ2-3; 9 bases match TRBD1. The ends lost 5 bases at V and 8 bases at J; junction bases unmatched: 11. The CDR3 is 15 residues long. CDR1 and CDR2 from the germline V gene are SGHTA and FQGTGA. Full variable domain (outside the CDR3, taken from reference TRBV7-3 and TRBJ2-3): GAGVSQTPSNKVTEKGKYVELRCDPISGHTALYWYRQSLGQGPEFLIYFQGTGAADDSGLPNDRFFAVRPEGSVSTLKIQRTERGDSAVYLCASSTTGGESVTQYFGPGTRLTVL.

DNA for the CDR3: TGTGCCAGTACTGGGACCGGGGGATATGGCTACACCTTC. This codes for CASTGTGGYGYTF. V usage is TRBV19 and J usage is TRBJ1-2; a weak D match, TRBD1 (5 bases). The CDR3 covers 13 residues. Trimming removed 7 bases from V and 5 bases from J, with 14 bases in between. In germline, CDR1 is LNHDA, CDR2 SQIVND (reference sequence). Filled out from reference TRBV19 and TRBJ1-2, the complete variable domain reads DGGITQSPKYLFRKEGQNVTLSCEQNLNHDAMYWYRQDPGQGLRLIYYSQIVNDFQKGDIAEGYSVSREKKESFPLTVTSAQKNPTAFYLCASTGTGGYGYTFGSGTRLTVV.

The chain links TRBV19 to TRBJ2-1; D perhaps matches TRBD1 (6 bases). The germline V gene has CDR1 LNHDA and CDR2 SQIVND (reference sequence). Trimming took 5 bases from V and 10 from J, leaving 15 bases between them. The CDR3 has 13 residues. CDR3 sequence: CASSPELGTEQFF. The CDR3 nucleotides are TGTGCCAGTAGTCCCGAGCTTGGGACAGAGCAGTTCTTC.

The chain has TRBV5-1 and TRBJ2-5, with 8 bases lining up with TRBD1. V was pared by 4 bases and J by 5 bases, with 10 bases of the junction left unmatched. CDR3 length equals 15 residues. Per germline, CDR1 SGHRS and CDR2 YFSETQ. CDR3 protein: CASSPPKDRDETQYF. The CDR3 coding sequence is TGCGCCAGCAGCCCGCCTAAGGACAGGGATGAGACCCAGTACTTC.

This clone was detected only once. The chain recombines TRBV29-1 with TRBJ1-1; 7 bases align to TRBD1. From germline, CDR1 is SQVTM and CDR2 ANQGSEA. The CDR3 has 13 residues. Trimming removed 6 bases from V and 1 base from J; junction bases left unmatched: 5. As DNA, the CDR3 is TGCAGCGTCGTGGACAGGCCGAACACTGAAGCTTTCTTT. Amino acid sequence: CSVVDRPNTEAFF.

The rearrangement joins TRBV5-4 to TRBJ2-3, with D perhaps TRBD2 (6 bases). Germline-derived CDR1 and CDR2 are SGHNT and YYREEE (reference sequence). CDR3 size: 15 residues. V gave up 2 bases and J gave up 6 bases, with 16 bases separating them. The CDR3: CASSLALQGGDTQYF. The DNA of the CDR3 is TGTGCCAGCAGCTTAGCCCTTCAAGGAGGGGATACGCAGTATTTT.

This chain links TRBV28 with TRBJ2-2; TRBD2 matches at 7 bases. V was clipped by 8 bases and J by 1 base; unmatched bases: 4. The CDR3 has 14 amino acids. Per germline, CDR1 MDHEN and CDR2 SYDVKM. The CDR3 nucleotides read TGTGCCAGCCTGACTAGCTGGAACACCGGGGAGCTGTTTTTT. Translating it yields CASLTSWNTGELFF.

This clone occurred once. The rearrangement uses TRBV5-4 and TRBJ2-1; 14 positions agree with TRBD2. J gave up 8 bases and V 4 bases, and 5 bases lay outside the gene matches. Germline CDR1 is SGHNT and CDR2 is YYREEE (reference sequence). The CDR3 is made up of 15 amino acids. CDR3 region: CASSPTSGRGDEQFF. CDR3 in DNA: TGTGCCAGCAGCCCGACTAGCGGGAGGGGTGATGAGCAGTTCTTC.

The chain is built from TRBV28 and TRBJ2-5; the match to TRBD2 covers 11 bases. The CDR3 contains 16 residues. Germline V gene data show CDR1 as MDHEN and CDR2 as SYDVKM. The trim removed 2 bases at V and 2 bases at J, leaving 4 bases unmatched. The CDR3 DNA is TGTGCCAGCAGTTTAGGGGTAGCGGGAGGGCAAGAGACCCAGTACTTC. It yields the protein CASSLGVAGGQETQYF.